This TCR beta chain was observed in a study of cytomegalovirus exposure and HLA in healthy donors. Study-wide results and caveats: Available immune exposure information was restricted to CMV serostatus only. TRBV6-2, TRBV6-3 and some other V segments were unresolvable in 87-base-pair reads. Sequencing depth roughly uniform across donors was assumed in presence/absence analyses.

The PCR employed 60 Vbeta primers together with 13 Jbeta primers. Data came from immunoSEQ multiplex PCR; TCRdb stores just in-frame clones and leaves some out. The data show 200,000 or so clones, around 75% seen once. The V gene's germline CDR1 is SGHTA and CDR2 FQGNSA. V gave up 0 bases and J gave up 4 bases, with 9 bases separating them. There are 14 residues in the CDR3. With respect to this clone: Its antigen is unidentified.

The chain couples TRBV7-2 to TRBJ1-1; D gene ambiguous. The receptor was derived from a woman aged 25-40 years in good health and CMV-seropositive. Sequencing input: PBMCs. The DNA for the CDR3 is TGTGCCAGCAGCTTAGCGCCGAGAACCACTGAAGCTTTCTTT. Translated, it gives CASSLAPRTTEAFF.